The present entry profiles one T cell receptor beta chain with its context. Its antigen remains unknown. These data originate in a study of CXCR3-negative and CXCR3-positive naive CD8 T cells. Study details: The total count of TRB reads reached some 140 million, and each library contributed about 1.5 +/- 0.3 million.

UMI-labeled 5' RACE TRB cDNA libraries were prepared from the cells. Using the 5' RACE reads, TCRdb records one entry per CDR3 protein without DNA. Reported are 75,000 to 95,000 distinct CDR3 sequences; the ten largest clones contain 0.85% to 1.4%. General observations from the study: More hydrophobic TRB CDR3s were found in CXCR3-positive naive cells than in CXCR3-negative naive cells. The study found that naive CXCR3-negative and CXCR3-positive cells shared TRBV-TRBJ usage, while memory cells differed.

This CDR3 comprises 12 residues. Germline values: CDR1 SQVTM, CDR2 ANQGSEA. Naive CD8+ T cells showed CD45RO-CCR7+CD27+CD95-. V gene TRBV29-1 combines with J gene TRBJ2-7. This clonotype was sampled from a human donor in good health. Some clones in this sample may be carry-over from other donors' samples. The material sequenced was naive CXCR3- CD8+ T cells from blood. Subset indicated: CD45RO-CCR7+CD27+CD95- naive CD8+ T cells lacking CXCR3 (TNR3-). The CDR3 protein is CSVIQVGYEQYF.